A selection of T cell receptor beta chains follows, all from one sample in a study of cytotoxic CD8 clonotypes in ibrutinib-treated CLL. The assay was immunoSEQ multiplex PCR, and TCRdb's table has in-frame clones only and misses some. The sample lists 150,000 or so clones, 70% to 85% seen once, with roughly 1.9% in the top ten. The material sequenced was PBMCs, taken after 12 months of ibrutinib treatment. All receptors come from a human donor with chronic lymphocytic leukemia. CDR3s include the opening cysteine and the closing phenylalanine or tryptophan. Fields, in order: CDR3 DNA, CDR3 protein, V gene, J gene, clone size, D gene. The D gene is left open where the match is weak. Clone sizes are given selectively: once, few, many, or a class where the clone is expanded.

TGTGCCAGCAGCTCTAGGGGTTTTGGAAACAATGAGCAGTTCTTC	CASSSRGFGNNEQFF	TRBV7-9	TRBJ2-1	-	-
TGTGCCAGCAGCTTGCTCGGCACTGAAGCTTTCTTT	CASSLLGTEAFF	TRBV5-6	TRBJ1-1	few	-
TGTGCCAGCTCACCAGGAGACGGACGGAACACTGAAGCTTTCTTT	CASSPGDGRNTEAFF	TRBV18	TRBJ1-1	few	-
TGTGCCAGCAGTTTATCGGGGAATCAGCCCCAGCATTTT	CASSLSGNQPQHF	TRBV27	TRBJ1-5	-	-
TGTGCCAGCAGCCGGCGGGAGGGTAATGAGCAGTTCTTC	CASSRREGNEQFF	TRBV2	TRBJ2-1	-	TRBD2
TGTGCCAGCAGCCGGGACTCACCCCAGAGAGCCTACGAGCAGTACTTC	CASSRDSPQRAYEQYF	TRBV28	TRBJ2-7	once	-
TGTGCCAGCAGCTTCTCCCGACACCTCTCTGGAAACACCATATATTTT	CASSFSRHLSGNTIYF	TRBV9	TRBJ1-3	once	-
TGTGCCAGCAGTGCCCGAGGGTGGAGGCAGAACACTGAAGCTTTCTTT	CASSARGWRQNTEAFF	TRBV28	TRBJ1-1	-	-
TGTGCCAGCAGTTCCAGACAGTCCTACGAGCAGTACTTC	CASSSRQSYEQYF	TRBV28	TRBJ2-7	-	-
TGTGCCAGCAGCCCCCGGTCTGGACAGGGGAATCAGCCCCAGCATTTT	CASSPRSGQGNQPQHF	TRBV7-3	TRBJ1-5	-	TRBD1
TGTGCCAGCAGCTTGGTTCCGGGACCCTACGAGCAGTACTTC	CASSLVPGPYEQYF	TRBV5-4	TRBJ2-7	once	-
TGTGCCAGCAGCTTCTCTCGAGCGGAAGAGACCCAGTACTTC	CASSFSRAEETQYF	TRBV11-2	TRBJ2-5	-	-
TGTGCCAGCAGCGAGCGATTGCGGGAAGAGACCCAGTACTTC	CASSERLREETQYF	TRBV5-1	TRBJ2-5	-	-
TGTGCCAGCAGTTTAGGGGGCCTGATGGGTGGCTACACCTTC	CASSLGGLMGGYTF	TRBV28	TRBJ1-2	-	-
TGTGCCAGCAGCTTCGGGACTAGCGCTGCCTACGAGCAGTACTTC	CASSFGTSAAYEQYF	TRBV9	TRBJ2-7	-	TRBD2
TGTGCCAGCACGCCGGGCCGTGAGACCCAGTACTTC	CASTPGRETQYF	TRBV28	TRBJ2-5	-	-
TGTGCCTGGTATTCGAGGGGGACCCAGTACTTC	CAWYSRGTQYF	TRBV30	TRBJ2-5	-	-
TGTGCCAGCAACCAGGGGGGTTACAGACCCTACGAGCAGTACTTC	CASNQGGYRPYEQYF	TRBV28	TRBJ2-7	-	-
TGTGCCAGCAGTTACGCTGGGACAGGGACTAATTCACCCCTCCACTTT	CASSYAGTGTNSPLHF	TRBV6-5	TRBJ1-6	few	TRBD1
TGTGCCACCAGCAGGGATGAACTCCCATTCTCCTACGAGCAGTACTTC	CATSRDELPFSYEQYF	TRBV15	TRBJ2-7	-	-
TGTGCCAGCAGGGGATCCAACTATGGCTACACCTTC	CASRGSNYGYTF	TRBV6-5	TRBJ1-2	-	-
TGTGCCAGCAGTTCAGGATTAACTAATGAAAAACTGTTTTTT	CASSSGLTNEKLFF	TRBV28	TRBJ1-4	-	-
TGTGCCAGCAGCCCCTCAGGGGGCATGGGCTACACCTTC	CASSPSGGMGYTF	TRBV7-3	TRBJ1-2	-	TRBD1
TGTGCCAGCAGCGTCGGGACAGGGGGCACAGATACGCAGTATTTT	CASSVGTGGTDTQYF	TRBV9	TRBJ2-3	-	TRBD1
TGTGCCAGCAGCTTGTCTATAGGGCAAGAGACCCAGTACTTC	CASSLSIGQETQYF	TRBV11-2	TRBJ2-5	-	-
TGTGCCAGCAGCGCGGGACGGAAGAATCAGCCCCAGCATTTT	CASSAGRKNQPQHF	TRBV5-6	TRBJ1-5	-	-
TGTGCCAGCAGTCACGCGGGGGGCAATCAGCCCCAGCATTTT	CASSHAGGNQPQHF	TRBV28	TRBJ1-5	-	-
TGTGCCAGCAGCCCCGAGCTTCGAGGCACTGAAGCTTTCTTT	CASSPELRGTEAFF	TRBV7-8	TRBJ1-1	-	-
TGCAGCGTCACCCCCGGTCCCCCCCCGGGAGAGCAGTACTTC	CSVTPGPPPGEQYF	TRBV29-1	TRBJ2-7	-	-
TGCGCCAGCAGCTTGGGGGAGAGCCTCGTCGAGCAGTACTTC	CASSLGESLVEQYF	TRBV5-1	TRBJ2-7	-	-
TGTGCCAGCAAAGATCAGGGGGCGACTAATGAAAAACTGTTTTTT	CASKDQGATNEKLFF	TRBV2	TRBJ1-4	-	TRBD1
TGTGCCAGCAGCTTGGGAGGCGGGGCGCGTGTAGGCTACACCTTC	CASSLGGGARVGYTF	TRBV5-4	TRBJ1-2	-	-
TGTGCCAGCAGTGAAGACAGTACTAACTATGGCTACACCTTC	CASSEDSTNYGYTF	TRBV6-1	TRBJ1-2	few	-
TGTGCCAGCAGCTTAACGCCCCAGGGTAACAATGAGCAGTTCTTC	CASSLTPQGNNEQFF	TRBV7-2	TRBJ2-1	once	-
TGTGCCATCAGTGAAACGGGACAGGGGTACACTGAAGCTTTCTTT	CAISETGQGYTEAFF	TRBV10-3	TRBJ1-1	once	TRBD1
TGTGCCAGCAGCCGGGATGCTTATGAGCAGTTCTTC	CASSRDAYEQFF	TRBV9	TRBJ2-1	-	-
TGTGCCAGCAGCCAAGACGGAGGAGGGTTTTCCTACGAGCAGTACTTC	CASSQDGGGFSYEQYF	TRBV4-2	TRBJ2-7	-	-
TGTGCCAGCAGTCTCGGGACAGCAACCTACGAGCAGTACTTC	CASSLGTATYEQYF	TRBV6-6	TRBJ2-7	-	TRBD1
TGTGCCAGCTCACCACGTGGGGGTAACACTGAAGCTTTCTTT	CASSPRGGNTEAFF	TRBV18	TRBJ1-1	once	-
TGCAGTGCTAGAGCCGGCCCCGGAGCTTTCTTT	CSARAGPGAFF	TRBV20-1	TRBJ1-1	few	-
TGTGCCAGCAGCTTAATAGGTCAGGGAGGTGCACCCCTCCACTTT	CASSLIGQGGAPLHF	TRBV7-8	TRBJ1-6	-	-